This is a list of T cell receptor beta chains from one sample in a study of cytomegalovirus exposure and HLA in healthy donors. The table came from immunoSEQ multiplex PCR; TCRdb's copy has only in-frame clones and leaves some out. This table holds around 140,000 clones, approximately 82% found once. Sequences were obtained from PBMCs. The receptors shown here come from a man aged 40-55 years in good health and CMV-seronegative. Both conserved end residues are part of each CDR3. The D gene is left open where the match is weak. Clone size is given for some rows only: seen once, a few or many times, or a class if the clone is expanded.

v_gene: TRBV11-2; abundance: NA; d_gene: NA; j_gene: TRBJ1-5; CDR3nt: TGTGCCAGCAGCACCGGTCACAATCAGCCCCAGCATTTT; CDR3aa: CASSTGHNQPQHF
v_gene: TRBV27; abundance: NA; d_gene: NA; j_gene: TRBJ1-2; CDR3nt: TGTGCCAGCAGTACCTGGACAGACCCTAAAGTTGGCTACACCTTC; CDR3aa: CASSTWTDPKVGYTF
v_gene: TRBV15; abundance: NA; d_gene: NA; j_gene: TRBJ1-2; CDR3nt: TGTGCCACCAGCAGAGCACCCTATGCAGGGCAGAACTATGGCTACACCTTC; CDR3aa: CATSRAPYAGQNYGYTF
v_gene: TRBV2; abundance: NA; d_gene: NA; j_gene: TRBJ1-1; CDR3nt: TGTGCCAGCAGTGACAGGGGACTAAACACTGAAGCTTTCTTT; CDR3aa: CASSDRGLNTEAFF
v_gene: TRBV5-1; abundance: NA; d_gene: TRBD1; j_gene: TRBJ2-2; CDR3nt: TGCGCCAGCAGCCTTGGACAGGGGAGAGGCGGGGAGCTGTTTTTT; CDR3aa: CASSLGQGRGGELFF
v_gene: TRBV6-5; abundance: NA; d_gene: NA; j_gene: TRBJ2-5; CDR3nt: TGTGCCAGCAGTTACAGGGACTCAACTTTCCAAGAGACCCAGTACTTC; CDR3aa: CASSYRDSTFQETQYF
v_gene: TRBV19; abundance: few; d_gene: TRBD1; j_gene: TRBJ2-3; CDR3nt: TGTGCCAGTACCATGGGCTGGGACAGACGAACAGATACGCAGTATTTT; CDR3aa: CASTMGWDRRTDTQYF
v_gene: TRBV5-1; abundance: once; d_gene: TRBD2; j_gene: TRBJ2-3; CDR3nt: TGCGCCAGCAGCGAAAGCGGGGGGGCGGGGGATACGCAGTATTTT; CDR3aa: CASSESGGAGDTQYF
v_gene: TRBV25-1; abundance: NA; d_gene: NA; j_gene: TRBJ2-7; CDR3nt: TGTGCCAGCAGTGACATACAGGGTACCTACGAGCAGTACTTC; CDR3aa: CASSDIQGTYEQYF
v_gene: TRBV9; abundance: NA; d_gene: TRBD1; j_gene: TRBJ1-3; CDR3nt: TGTGCCAGCAGCGAAAGGACAGGGGTAGGAAACACCATATATTTT; CDR3aa: CASSERTGVGNTIYF
v_gene: TRBV7-6; abundance: NA; d_gene: TRBD2; j_gene: TRBJ2-5; CDR3nt: TGTGCCAGCAGCTTAGACAGGACTAGCGGGGAGCAAGAGACCCAGTACTTC; CDR3aa: CASSLDRTSGEQETQYF
v_gene: TRBV27; abundance: once; d_gene: NA; j_gene: TRBJ1-6; CDR3nt: TGTGCCAGCAAAGAGCAAAGAGAGAATTCACCCCTCCACTTT; CDR3aa: CASKEQRENSPLHF
v_gene: TRBV7-2; abundance: NA; d_gene: NA; j_gene: TRBJ2-6; CDR3nt: TGTGCCAGCAGCCCCCAGGGTCCTGGGGCCAACGTCCTGACTTTC; CDR3aa: CASSPQGPGANVLTF
v_gene: TRBV5-6; abundance: few; d_gene: TRBD1; j_gene: TRBJ2-7; CDR3nt: TGTGCCAGCAGCTTGGCGGGACAGGGAAAGCAGTACTTC; CDR3aa: CASSLAGQGKQYF
v_gene: TRBV28; abundance: NA; d_gene: TRBD1; j_gene: TRBJ2-7; CDR3nt: TGTGCCAGCAGTGTCTCGACAGGGTTCCCCTACGAGCAGTACTTC; CDR3aa: CASSVSTGFPYEQYF
v_gene: TRBV30; abundance: NA; d_gene: NA; j_gene: TRBJ1-3; CDR3nt: TGTGCCTGGACAGTCTCTGGAAACACCATATATTTT; CDR3aa: CAWTVSGNTIYF
v_gene: TRBV10-3; abundance: NA; d_gene: TRBD1; j_gene: TRBJ2-7; CDR3nt: TGTGCCATCAGAACCGGGACAGGCGGAGACGAGCAGTACTTC; CDR3aa: CAIRTGTGGDEQYF
v_gene: TRBV7-8; abundance: NA; d_gene: TRBD2; j_gene: TRBJ2-7; CDR3nt: TGTGCCAGCAGCCCCCGGACTAGCGGGAATGCCTACGAGCAGTACTTC; CDR3aa: CASSPRTSGNAYEQYF
v_gene: TRBV19; abundance: NA; d_gene: NA; j_gene: TRBJ2-2; CDR3nt: TGTGCCAGTAGTATAAGGACTGGGATCGGGGAGCTGTTTTTT; CDR3aa: CASSIRTGIGELFF
v_gene: TRBV19; abundance: NA; d_gene: TRBD1; j_gene: TRBJ2-7; CDR3nt: TGTGCCAGTAGTATTACTGAGGGACAGATTTACGAGCAGTACTTC; CDR3aa: CASSITEGQIYEQYF
v_gene: TRBV7-2; abundance: NA; d_gene: NA; j_gene: TRBJ2-7; CDR3nt: TGTGCCAGCAGCTTCTCGGACACAAAAGAGGAGTACTTC; CDR3aa: CASSFSDTKEEYF
v_gene: TRBV28; abundance: once; d_gene: NA; j_gene: TRBJ2-7; CDR3nt: TGTGCCAGCAGCCCCGGGAGCGAGCAGTACTTC; CDR3aa: CASSPGSEQYF
v_gene: TRBV5-1; abundance: NA; d_gene: TRBD2; j_gene: TRBJ2-1; CDR3nt: TGCGCCAGCAAAGGCGAGCGGGGGACCTACAATGAGCAGTTCTTC; CDR3aa: CASKGERGTYNEQFF
v_gene: TRBV7-3; abundance: NA; d_gene: NA; j_gene: TRBJ1-1; CDR3nt: TGTGCCAGCAGCCCTCAACCGACAGTGAACACTGAAGCTTTCTTT; CDR3aa: CASSPQPTVNTEAFF
v_gene: TRBV7-9; abundance: NA; d_gene: TRBD2; j_gene: TRBJ2-1; CDR3nt: TGTGCCAGCAGCCGCAGACTAGCGGGCCTTCCCGGGGAGCAGTTCTTC; CDR3aa: CASSRRLAGLPGEQFF
v_gene: TRBV7-2; abundance: NA; d_gene: TRBD2; j_gene: TRBJ2-7; CDR3nt: TGTGCCAGCAGGCGCGGACTAGCGGGAGACGAGCAGTACTTC; CDR3aa: CASRRGLAGDEQYF
v_gene: TRBV28; abundance: NA; d_gene: NA; j_gene: TRBJ2-1; CDR3nt: TGTGCCAGCAGTTTCATGGACAGATTAAATTACAATGAGCAGTTCTTC; CDR3aa: CASSFMDRLNYNEQFF
v_gene: TRBV5-8; abundance: NA; d_gene: NA; j_gene: TRBJ1-1; CDR3nt: TGTGCCAGCAGTTTCCGGGTCACCACTGAAGCTTTCTTT; CDR3aa: CASSFRVTTEAFF
v_gene: TRBV4-1; abundance: NA; d_gene: TRBD2; j_gene: TRBJ2-1; CDR3nt: TGCGCCAGCAGCCAAGACCCTAGCGGGAGGGCCTTCTACTACAATGAGCAGTTCTTC; CDR3aa: CASSQDPSGRAFYYNEQFF
v_gene: TRBV7-6; abundance: once; d_gene: NA; j_gene: TRBJ2-7; CDR3nt: TGTGCCAGCAGCCAAAACCAGGATGCCTACGAGCAGTACTTC; CDR3aa: CASSQNQDAYEQYF
v_gene: TRBV28; abundance: few; d_gene: NA; j_gene: TRBJ2-7; CDR3nt: TGTGCCAGCAGCCCGACACTTGGAGAGCAGTACTTC; CDR3aa: CASSPTLGEQYF
v_gene: TRBV5-1; abundance: NA; d_gene: TRBD1; j_gene: TRBJ1-1; CDR3nt: TGCGCCAGCAGCTTGGGACAGGGGTTAACTGAAGCTTTCTTT; CDR3aa: CASSLGQGLTEAFF
v_gene: TRBV5-1; abundance: NA; d_gene: NA; j_gene: TRBJ1-1; CDR3nt: TGCGCCAGCAGCGCGCCGGGACAAGGGCTCACTGAAGCTTTCTTT; CDR3aa: CASSAPGQGLTEAFF
v_gene: TRBV6-5; abundance: NA; d_gene: NA; j_gene: TRBJ2-5; CDR3nt: TGTGCCAGCAGTTACTCGAGTATCGGAGGAGAGACCCAGTACTTC; CDR3aa: CASSYSSIGGETQYF
v_gene: TRBV9; abundance: NA; d_gene: NA; j_gene: TRBJ2-7; CDR3nt: TGTGCCAGCAGCGTAATTAGGGGCTCCTACGAGCAGTACTTC; CDR3aa: CASSVIRGSYEQYF
v_gene: TRBV6-6; abundance: NA; d_gene: NA; j_gene: TRBJ2-3; CDR3nt: TGTGCCAGCAGTTTCGGATGGGACATCACAGATACGCAGTATTTT; CDR3aa: CASSFGWDITDTQYF
v_gene: TRBV6-1; abundance: NA; d_gene: TRBD1; j_gene: TRBJ2-1; CDR3nt: TGTGCCAGCAGTCGAACCCGGGACAGATACAATGAGCAGTTCTTC; CDR3aa: CASSRTRDRYNEQFF
v_gene: TRBV28; abundance: once; d_gene: TRBD2; j_gene: TRBJ2-7; CDR3nt: TGTGCCAGCAGTATAACCCGGGGGGGTCCCTTGCACGAGCAGTACTTC; CDR3aa: CASSITRGGPLHEQYF
v_gene: TRBV11-3; abundance: NA; d_gene: TRBD2; j_gene: TRBJ2-1; CDR3nt: TGTGCCAGCAGCTATCGGGGGGGCTCCAACAATGAGCAGTTCTTC; CDR3aa: CASSYRGGSNNEQFF
v_gene: TRBV28; abundance: NA; d_gene: TRBD1; j_gene: TRBJ1-2; CDR3nt: TGTGCCAGCAGCCGGACAGGCCCTAACTATGGCTACACCTTC; CDR3aa: CASSRTGPNYGYTF
v_gene: TRBV7-2; abundance: NA; d_gene: TRBD2; j_gene: TRBJ2-1; CDR3nt: TGTGCCAGCAGCTTCGTAGCGGGGGGCTACAATGAGCAGTTCTTC; CDR3aa: CASSFVAGGYNEQFF
v_gene: TRBV9; abundance: NA; d_gene: NA; j_gene: TRBJ1-2; CDR3nt: TGTGCCAGCAGCGCGAACCCCGGGACTGTCTATGGCTACACCTTC; CDR3aa: CASSANPGTVYGYTF
v_gene: TRBV5-4; abundance: NA; d_gene: TRBD1; j_gene: TRBJ2-3; CDR3nt: TGTGCCAGCAGCGGGGGACAGGGGCTAACCACAGATACGCAGTATTTT; CDR3aa: CASSGGQGLTTDTQYF
v_gene: TRBV12-5; abundance: NA; d_gene: NA; j_gene: TRBJ2-1; CDR3nt: TGTGCTAGTGGTGCTCAGGGGGAGGCCGGCAATGAGCAGTTCTTC; CDR3aa: CASGAQGEAGNEQFF
v_gene: TRBV6-1; abundance: NA; d_gene: NA; j_gene: TRBJ2-7; CDR3nt: TGTGCCAGCAGTGGAATAGACAGTTCCTACGAGCAGTACTTC; CDR3aa: CASSGIDSSYEQYF
v_gene: TRBV9; abundance: NA; d_gene: NA; j_gene: TRBJ1-2; CDR3nt: TGTGCCAGCAGCGTGGGGGACAACCTAGGGGGCTACACCTTC; CDR3aa: CASSVGDNLGGYTF
v_gene: TRBV7-2; abundance: NA; d_gene: NA; j_gene: TRBJ2-5; CDR3nt: TGTGCCAGCAGCTTTTTGCGGGGCCAAGAGACCCAGTACTTC; CDR3aa: CASSFLRGQETQYF
v_gene: TRBV18; abundance: few; d_gene: TRBD2; j_gene: TRBJ2-7; CDR3nt: TGTGCCAGCTCACCACCCCAGCGGGGGACCTACGAGCAGTACTTC; CDR3aa: CASSPPQRGTYEQYF
v_gene: TRBV7-9; abundance: NA; d_gene: TRBD2; j_gene: TRBJ2-7; CDR3nt: TGTGCCAGCAGCTTCACTACTAGCGGGACGGAGCAGTACTTC; CDR3aa: CASSFTTSGTEQYF